This record covers a single T cell receptor beta chain. This CDR3 is built from 15 residues. Between the trimmed V and J ends, which lost 2 bases and 11 bases, there was a span of 18 bases. Per germline, CDR1 MNHEY and CDR2 SMNVEV (reference sequence). The data derive from a study of blood T cell repertoires in COVID-19. Study-wide context: Italy, Spain and the United States were the sources of the convalescent and acute COVID-19 samples. In each case, the material was cDNA or gDNA derived from T cells, B-cell-depleted T cells, or PBMCs.

TCRdb keeps only in-frame clones here, not all; method: immunoSEQ multiplex PCR. The sample carries around 100,000 clones, 84% recorded once. The chain combines TRBV27 with TRBJ1-4; D gene uncertain. Specimen: peripheral blood. The sequence came from a human donor in a cohort sampled during active or convalescent COVID-19. The CDR3 protein is CASSLESAGGGKLFF. The DNA of the CDR3 is TGTGCCAGCAGTTTAGAAAGCGCGGGAGGAGGGAAACTGTTTTTT. Supplemented by reference TRBV27 and TRBJ1-4, the full variable domain reads EAQVTQNPRYLITVTGKKLTVTCSQNMNHEYMSWYRQDPGLGLRQIYYSMNVEVTDKGDVPEGYKVSRKEKRNFPLILESPSPNQTSLYFCASSLESAGGGKLFFGSGTQLSVL.